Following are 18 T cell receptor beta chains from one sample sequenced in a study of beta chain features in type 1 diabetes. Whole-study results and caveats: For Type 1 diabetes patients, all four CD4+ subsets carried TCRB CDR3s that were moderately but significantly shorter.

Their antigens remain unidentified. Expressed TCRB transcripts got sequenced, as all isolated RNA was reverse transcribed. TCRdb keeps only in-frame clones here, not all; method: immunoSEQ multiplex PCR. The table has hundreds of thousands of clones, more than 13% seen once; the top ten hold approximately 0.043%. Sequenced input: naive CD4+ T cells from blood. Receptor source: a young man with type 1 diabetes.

The CDR3 DNA follows: TGTGCCAGCAACCCTCTGGGACAGGGATATGGCTACACCTTC. It is translated as CASNPLGQGYGYTF. The chain has TRBV2 and TRBJ1-2; 9 bases fit TRBD1. The CDR3 length is 14 residues. The V gene end was trimmed by 7 bases and the J gene end by 5 bases; junction bases not matched to a gene: 8. The germline V gene encodes CDR1 SNHLY and CDR2 FYNNEI.

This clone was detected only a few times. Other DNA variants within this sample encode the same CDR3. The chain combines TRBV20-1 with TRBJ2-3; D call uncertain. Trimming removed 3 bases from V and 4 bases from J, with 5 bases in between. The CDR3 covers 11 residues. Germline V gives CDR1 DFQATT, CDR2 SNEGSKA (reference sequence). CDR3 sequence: CSARRADTQYF. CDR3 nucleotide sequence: TGCAGTGCTAGGCGCGCAGATACGCAGTATTTT.

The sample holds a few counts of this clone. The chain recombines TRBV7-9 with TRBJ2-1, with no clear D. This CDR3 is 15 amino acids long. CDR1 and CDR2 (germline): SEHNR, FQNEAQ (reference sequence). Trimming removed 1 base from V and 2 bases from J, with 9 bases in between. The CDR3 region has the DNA TGTGCCAGCAGCTTAGGGGTTGTGGCCTACAATGAGCAGTTCTTC. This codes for CASSLGVVAYNEQFF.

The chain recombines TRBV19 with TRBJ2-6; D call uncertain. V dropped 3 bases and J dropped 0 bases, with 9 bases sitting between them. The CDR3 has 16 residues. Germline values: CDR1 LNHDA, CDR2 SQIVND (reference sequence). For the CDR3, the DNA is TGTGCCAGTAGTATCCACGGATACTCTGGGGCCAACGTCCTGACTTTC. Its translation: CASSIHGYSGANVLTF.

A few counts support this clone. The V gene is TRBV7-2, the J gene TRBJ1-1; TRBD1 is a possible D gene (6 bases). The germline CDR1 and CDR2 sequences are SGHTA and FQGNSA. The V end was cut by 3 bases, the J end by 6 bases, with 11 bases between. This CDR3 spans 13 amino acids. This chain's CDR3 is CASSFGRGPEAFF. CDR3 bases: TGTGCCAGCAGCTTCGGCAGGGGCCCTGAAGCTTTCTTT. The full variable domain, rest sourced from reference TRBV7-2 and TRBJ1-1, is GAGVSQSPSNKVTEKGKDVELRCDPISGHTALYWYRQSLGQGLEFLIYFQGNSAPDKSGLPSDRFSAERTGGSVSTLTIQRTQQEDSAVYLCASSFGRGPEAFFGQGTRLTVV.

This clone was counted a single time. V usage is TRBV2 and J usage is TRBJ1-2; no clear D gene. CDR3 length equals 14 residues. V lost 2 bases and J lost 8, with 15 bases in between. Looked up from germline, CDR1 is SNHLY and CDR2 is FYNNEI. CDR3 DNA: TGTGCCAGCAGTGAATTCTTGAAATCATACGGCTACACCTTC. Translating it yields CASSEFLKSYGYTF.

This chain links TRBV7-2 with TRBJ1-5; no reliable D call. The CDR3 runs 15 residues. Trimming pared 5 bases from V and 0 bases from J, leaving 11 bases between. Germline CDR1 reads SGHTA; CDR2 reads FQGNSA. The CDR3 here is CASSTIQVSNQPQHF. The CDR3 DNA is TGTGCCAGCAGCACAATTCAGGTTAGCAATCAGCCCCAGCATTTT.

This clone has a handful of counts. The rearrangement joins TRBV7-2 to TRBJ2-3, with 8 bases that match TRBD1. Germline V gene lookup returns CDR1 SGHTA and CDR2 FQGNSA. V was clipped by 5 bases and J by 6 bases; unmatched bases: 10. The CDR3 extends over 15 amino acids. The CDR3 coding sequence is TGTGCCAGCAGCGTATGGGACAGGTTTAGGGATACGCAGTATTTT. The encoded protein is CASSVWDRFRDTQYF.

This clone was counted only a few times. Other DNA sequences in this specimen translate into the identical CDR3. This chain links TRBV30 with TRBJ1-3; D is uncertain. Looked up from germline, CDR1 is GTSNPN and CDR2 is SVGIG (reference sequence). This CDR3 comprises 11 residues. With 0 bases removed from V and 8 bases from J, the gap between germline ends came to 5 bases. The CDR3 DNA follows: TGTGCCTGGAGTGTACTAGACACCATATATTTT. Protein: CAWSVLDTIYF.

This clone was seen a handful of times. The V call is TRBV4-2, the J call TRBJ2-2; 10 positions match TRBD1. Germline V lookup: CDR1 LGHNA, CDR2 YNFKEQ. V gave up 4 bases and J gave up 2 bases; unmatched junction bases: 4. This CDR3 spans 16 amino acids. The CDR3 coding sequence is TGTGCCAGCAGCCCTAGGGACAGGGGAAACACCGGGGAGCTGTTTTTT. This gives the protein CASSPRDRGNTGELFF.

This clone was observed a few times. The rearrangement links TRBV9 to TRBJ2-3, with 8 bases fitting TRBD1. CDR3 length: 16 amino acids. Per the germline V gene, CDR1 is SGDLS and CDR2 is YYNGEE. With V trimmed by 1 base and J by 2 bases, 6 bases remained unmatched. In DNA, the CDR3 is TGTGCCAGCAGCGTAATGACGGGACAGGTCACAGATACGCAGTATTTT. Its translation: CASSVMTGQVTDTQYF.

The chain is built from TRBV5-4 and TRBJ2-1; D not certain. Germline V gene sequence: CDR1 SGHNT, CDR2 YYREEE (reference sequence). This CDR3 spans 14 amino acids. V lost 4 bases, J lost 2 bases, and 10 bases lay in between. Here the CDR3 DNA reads TGTGCCAGCAGCCTCCCGGAGCCCTACAATGAGCAGTTCTTC. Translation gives CASSLPEPYNEQFF.

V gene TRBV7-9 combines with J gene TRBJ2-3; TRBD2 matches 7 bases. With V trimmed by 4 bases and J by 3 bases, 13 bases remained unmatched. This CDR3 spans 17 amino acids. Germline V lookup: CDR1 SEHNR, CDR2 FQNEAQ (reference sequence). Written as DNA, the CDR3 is TGTGCCAGCAGCTCCTGGGGGGGAAGAGCAGTTACAGATACGCAGTATTTT. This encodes CASSSWGGRAVTDTQYF.

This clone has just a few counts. The CDR3 is CSASGGGFSPQHF. CDR3 in DNA: TGCAGCGCCTCAGGGGGGGGCTTTTCGCCCCAGCATTTT. V is TRBV29-1 and J is TRBJ1-5; 7 nucleotides match TRBD1. The CDR3 is 13 residues long. Looked up from germline, CDR1 is SQVTM and CDR2 is ANQGSEA. The ends lost 7 bases at V and 9 bases at J; junction bases unmatched: 12.

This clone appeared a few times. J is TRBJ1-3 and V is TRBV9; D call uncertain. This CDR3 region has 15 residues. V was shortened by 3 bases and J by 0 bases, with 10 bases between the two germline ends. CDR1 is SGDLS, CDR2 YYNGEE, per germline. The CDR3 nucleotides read TGTGCCAGCAGCGCAGGAGGGATCTCTGGAAACACCATATATTTT. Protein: CASSAGGISGNTIYF.

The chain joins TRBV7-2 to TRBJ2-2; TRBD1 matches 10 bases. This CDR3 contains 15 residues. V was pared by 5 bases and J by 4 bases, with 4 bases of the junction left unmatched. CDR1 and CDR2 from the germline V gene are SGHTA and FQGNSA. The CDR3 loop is CASSARQGATGELFF. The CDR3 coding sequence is TGTGCCAGCAGCGCTCGACAGGGGGCCACCGGGGAGCTGTTTTTT.

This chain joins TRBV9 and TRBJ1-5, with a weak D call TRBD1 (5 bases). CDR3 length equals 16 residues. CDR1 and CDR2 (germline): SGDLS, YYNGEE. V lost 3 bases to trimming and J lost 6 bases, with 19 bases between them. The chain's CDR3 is CASSACRTGRGQPQHF. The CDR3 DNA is TGTGCCAGCAGCGCCTGTAGGACGGGACGAGGTCAGCCCCAGCATTTT.

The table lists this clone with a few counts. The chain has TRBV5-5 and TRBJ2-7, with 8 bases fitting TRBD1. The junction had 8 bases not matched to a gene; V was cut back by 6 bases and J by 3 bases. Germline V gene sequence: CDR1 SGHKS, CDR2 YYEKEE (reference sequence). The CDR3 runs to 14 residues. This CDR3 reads CASTPRTGSYEQYF. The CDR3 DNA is TGTGCCAGCACCCCCAGGACAGGGAGCTACGAGCAGTACTTC.